One and the same sample provided the 8 T cell receptor beta chains below, sequenced in a study of blood T cell repertoires in COVID-19. Produced via immunoSEQ multiplex PCR; TCRdb's table is partial and in-frame only. Of about 140,000 clones listed, 84% are singletons. Material: peripheral blood. These TCRs come from a human donor in a cohort sampled during active COVID-19.

CDR3 coding DNA: TGTGCCAGTAGGGGCGGGGCCTGGACCCAGTACTTC. Its translation: CASRGGAWTQYF. This chain links TRBV6-5 with TRBJ2-5; D perhaps matches TRBD2 (6 bases). V was cut by 9 bases and J by 7 bases, with 15 bases left in between. Germline V gene lookup returns CDR1 MNHEY and CDR2 SVGAGI. The CDR3 sequence is 12 residues long.

The chain recombines TRBV19 with TRBJ2-7; 8 nucleotides agree with TRBD1. With V trimmed by 6 bases and J by 0 bases, 4 bases remained unmatched. Germline V lookup: CDR1 LNHDA, CDR2 SQIVND (reference sequence). CDR3 length: 14 amino acids. CDR3 sequence: CASRPGQASYEQYF. The CDR3 DNA sequence: TGTGCCAGTAGGCCGGGACAGGCCTCCTACGAGCAGTACTTC.

V usage is TRBV5-4 and J usage is TRBJ2-2, with a tentative D call TRBD2 (6 bases). The CDR3 extends over 16 amino acids. Germline V gives CDR1 SGHNT, CDR2 YYREEE (reference sequence). Trimming removed 0 bases at V and 1 base at J, with 10 bases between. CDR3 sequence: CASSLGSGENTGELFF. The CDR3 region has the DNA TGTGCCAGCAGCTTGGGCTCGGGGGAGAACACCGGGGAGCTGTTTTTT.

J is TRBJ1-1 and V is TRBV27; D remains ambiguous. Trimming removed 7 bases from V and 1 base from J, with 10 bases in between. This CDR3 has 13 amino acids. Germline V gene lookup returns CDR1 MNHEY and CDR2 SMNVEV (reference sequence). DNA for the CDR3: TGTGCCAGCACTCCCCCGGGGAACACTGAAGCTTTCTTT. Its protein is CASTPPGNTEAFF.

Remarks on this clone: Other DNA sequences in the sample encode the same CDR3. This rearrangement joins TRBV6-5 to TRBJ1-1; D remains unclear. Trimming left V 8 bases short and J 0 bases short, with 10 bases between. This CDR3 contains 13 residues. The V gene's germline CDR1 is MNHEY and CDR2 SVGAGI. For the CDR3, the DNA is TGTGCCAGCTCGCGGGTAATGAACACTGAAGCTTTCTTT. Translated, it gives CASSRVMNTEAFF.

J is TRBJ2-2 and V is TRBV28, with 9 bases lining up with TRBD2. The CDR3 extends over 18 amino acids. CDR1 is MDHEN, CDR2 SYDVKM, per germline. After removal of 4 bases from V and 0 bases from J, the junction contained 9 bases not matched to a gene. The CDR3 DNA reads as TGTGCCAGCAGTTCTCTTCTAGCGGGGTTAACGAACACCGGGGAGCTGTTTTTT. It yields the protein CASSSLLAGLTNTGELFF. The whole variable domain, remainder taken from reference TRBV28 and TRBJ2-2, is DVKVTQSSRYLVKRTGEKVFLECVQDMDHENMFWYRQDPGLGLRLIYFSYDVKMKEKGDIPEGYSVSREKKERFSLILESASTNQTSMYLCASSSLLAGLTNTGELFFGEGSRLTVL.

The chain is built from TRBV18 and TRBJ2-6; TRBD2 is a possible D gene (5 bases). The V gene lost 2 bases and the J gene lost 2 bases, with 7 bases spanning the gap. This CDR3 region has 15 residues. In germline, CDR1 is KGHSH, CDR2 LQKENI. The CDR3 reads CASSPGSPGANVLTF. CDR3 DNA sequence: TGTGCCAGCTCACCAGGGAGCCCTGGGGCCAACGTCCTGACTTTC.

CDR3 sequence: CASSPPSGGRGETQYF. The CDR3, as DNA: TGTGCCAGCTCACCACCGTCGGGGGGGCGAGGAGAGACCCAGTACTTC. The chain is built from TRBV18 and TRBJ2-5; 8 nucleotides match TRBD2. V gave up 0 bases and J gave up 4 bases; unmatched junction bases: 7. The CDR3 contains 16 residues. Germline CDR1 is KGHSH and CDR2 is LQKENI.